This T cell receptor (beta chain) is from a study of response to subunit inactivated influenza vaccine. This clonotype was observed many times. Its matching antigen is unknown. MiXCR was run by TCRdb on the RT-PCR reads, yielding one entry per CDR3 protein. The repertoire consists of 500,000 to 650,000 distinct CDR3 sequences, with 6.5% to 8% occurring once and the leading ten covering over 10%. Study-level results: Few additional T cells are recruited per seasonal influenza vaccination, authors suggested.

J was trimmed by 5 bases and V by 9 bases; bases with no gene match: 7. The CDR3 extends over 14 amino acids. The chain joins TRBV12-3 or TRBV12-4 to TRBJ2-1, with 10 bases fitting TRBD2. The receptor was isolated from a man between 50 and 69 years old who received an inactivated influenza vaccine. The sample here was PBMCs from blood, taken around 25 months after vaccination. CDR3 residues: CASILAGVHNEQFF. For the CDR3, the DNA is TGTGCCAGTATTCTAGCGGGAGTACACAATGAGCAGTTCTTC.